This TCR beta chain was documented in a study of T cell repertoires in ileal Crohn's disease. The time point: neoterminal ileum biopsy at postoperative endoscopy, about 6 months after surgery. Eligibility required adulthood, ileal or ileocolonic Crohn's disease and indicated ileocolonic resection. Profiling relied on immunoSEQ multiplex PCR, and the TCRdb table lists in-frame clones only, not all of them. The sample holds 3,700 or so clones, 81% seen once. The V and J ends lost 1 base and 1 base, in that order; junction bases with no gene match: 3. Per the germline V gene, CDR1 is SGDLS and CDR2 is YYNGEE. The CDR3 totals 15 residues.

Material for sequencing was ileal tissue. The clonotype comes from an adult with Crohn's disease. The J gene is TRBJ2-3, the V gene TRBV9; 7 bases match TRBD2. The CDR3 spells CASSVNAGGTDTQYF. Here the CDR3 DNA reads TGTGCCAGCAGCGTAAACGCGGGGGGCACAGATACGCAGTATTTT.